What follows are 2 T cell receptor beta chains derived from one specimen sequenced in a study of cytomegalovirus exposure and HLA in healthy donors. This PCR relied on a set of 60 Vbeta primers and 13 Jbeta primers. Assay used: immunoSEQ multiplex PCR; TCRdb lists only in-frame clones, some missing. The repertoire table contains roughly 100,000 clones. Material: PBMCs. The origin of the receptors is a man aged 40-55 years in good health and CMV-seronegative.

The rearrangement links TRBV6-1 to TRBJ1-5; 9 nucleotides align to TRBD1. Germline V lookup: CDR1 MNHNS, CDR2 SASEGT. V shed 1 base, J shed 4 bases, and the junction held 8 bases outside the gene matches. This CDR3 is 17 amino acids long. CDR3 bases: TGTGCCAGCAGTGAAGGAAACAGGGGGCCCTTAAATCAGCCCCAGCATTTT. Translation gives CASSEGNRGPLNQPQHF.

The chain is built from TRBV28 and TRBJ2-1; TRBD2 matches 11 bases. CDR1 and CDR2 (germline): MDHEN, SYDVKM. Trimming removed 6 bases from V and 9 bases from J; junction bases left unmatched: 13. The CDR3 is 16 residues long. DNA for the CDR3: TGTGCCAGCAGGGGGGCTAATAGCGGGAGGGCCATTGAGCAGTTCTTC. This gives the protein CASRGANSGRAIEQFF.